The 20 T cell receptor beta chains below come from one sample, sequenced in a study of cytomegalovirus exposure and HLA in healthy donors. Use of 60 Vbeta and 13 Jbeta primers characterized the PCR. Using immunoSEQ multiplex PCR, the repertoire was profiled, and TCRdb retains in-frame clones only, with some absent. This sample has roughly 120,000 clones; roughly 70% occur once, and the top ten carry approximately 9.4%. The sample comprised PBMCs. The receptors originated from a man aged 30-40 years in good health and CMV-seropositive.

The V call is TRBV5-6, the J call TRBJ1-1; 7 nucleotides align to TRBD1. The V gene's germline CDR1 is SGHDT and CDR2 YYEEEE. The CDR3 contains 15 residues. The junction had 10 bases not matched to a gene; V was cut back by 1 base and J by 7 bases. The CDR3 bases are TGTGCCAGCAGCTTGAACAGGGGCGCCCCCGATGAAGCTTTCTTT. Translated, it gives CASSLNRGAPDEAFF.

This sequence joins TRBV19 and TRBJ2-1, with 7 positions matching TRBD1. Germline V gives CDR1 LNHDA, CDR2 SQIVND (reference sequence). CDR3 length equals 16 residues. V was pared by 7 bases and J by 1 base, with 10 bases of the junction left unmatched. CDR3 in DNA: TGTGCCAGTACCTCATCAGACAGGGTGTCCTACAATGAGCAGTTCTTC. Encoded protein: CASTSSDRVSYNEQFF. The entire variable domain, with the rest obtained from reference TRBV19 and TRBJ2-1, is as follows: DGGITQSPKYLFRKEGQNVTLSCEQNLNHDAMYWYRQDPGQGLRLIYYSQIVNDFQKGDIAEGYSVSREKKESFPLTVTSAQKNPTAFYLCASTSSDRVSYNEQFFGPGTRLTVL.

This clone showed up just a few times. V and J are TRBV15 and TRBJ2-7; 8 bases are a match to TRBD2. The germline V gene has CDR1 LNHNV and CDR2 YYDKDF (reference sequence). CDR3 length: 19 amino acids. J lost 3 bases, V lost 2 bases, and 18 bases had no gene match. Here the CDR3 reads CATSRLTSGNRGRYYEQYV. CDR3 nucleotides: TGTGCCACCAGCAGACTTACTAGCGGCAATAGGGGAAGGTACTACGAGCAGTACGTC.

J is TRBJ1-2 and V is TRBV12-5; TRBD1 matches at 7 bases. Looked up from germline, CDR1 is LGHNT and CDR2 is FRNRAP. The CDR3 contains 16 residues. J was trimmed by 4 bases and V by 1 base; bases with no gene match: 9. The CDR3 nucleotides are TGTGCTAGTGGTTTGGAACCAGGGACAGCTGTCTATGGCTACACCTTC. It encodes CASGLEPGTAVYGYTF.

This clone was detected a few times. The chain joins TRBV25-1 to TRBJ2-7, with 8 bases fitting TRBD1. The germline gives CDR1 MGHDK, CDR2 SYGVNS. The CDR3 is made up of 16 amino acids. V gave up 1 base and J gave up 2 bases; unmatched junction bases: 7. The CDR3 DNA is TGTGCCAGCAGTGAATCGGGGACAGGACCCACCTACGAGCAGTACTTC. Amino acids: CASSESGTGPTYEQYF.

The chain combines TRBV27 with TRBJ1-1; 7 bases are shared with TRBD1. Per germline, CDR1 MNHEY and CDR2 SMNVEV (reference sequence). V shed 0 bases, J shed 7 bases, and the junction held 17 bases outside the gene matches. The CDR3 has 18 amino acids. CDR3 residues: CASSLSDLAQGYSGEAFF. CDR3 in DNA: TGTGCCAGCAGTTTATCGGATTTGGCACAGGGGTATAGTGGTGAAGCTTTCTTT.

There are a few counts of this clone. The V call is TRBV19, the J call TRBJ1-1; TRBD1 aligns across 9 bases. After removal of 4 bases from V and 0 bases from J, the junction contained 6 bases not matched to a gene. The CDR3 spans 16 residues. Germline V CDR1 and CDR2: LNHDA, SQIVND (reference sequence). CDR3 bases: TGTGCCAGTAGTAAAAGGGGGACAGGGATGAACACTGAAGCTTTCTTT. As protein: CASSKRGTGMNTEAFF.

V gene TRBV7-3 combines with J gene TRBJ1-2; D remains ambiguous. Trimming took off 2 bases at V and 8 bases at J, with 6 bases between the two ends. CDR1 SGHTA and CDR2 FQGTGA come from the germline V gene. CDR3 length: 11 amino acids. CDR3 bases: TGTGCCAGCAGCTTACCGGGAGGCTACACCTTC. This sequence encodes CASSLPGGYTF.

The chain has TRBV4-2 and TRBJ2-7, with a weak D call TRBD1 (5 bases). Germline values: CDR1 LGHNA, CDR2 YNFKEQ. Trimming pared 0 bases from V and 2 bases from J, leaving 17 bases between. The CDR3 covers 17 residues. The CDR3 spells CASSQDPTRAPPYEQYF. The DNA for the CDR3 is TGTGCCAGCAGCCAAGACCCAACCAGGGCCCCTCCCTACGAGCAGTACTTC.

The V gene is TRBV4-1, the J gene TRBJ1-3; possible D gene TRBD1, 6 bases. Germline values: CDR1 MGHRA, CDR2 YSYEKL. This CDR3 spans 16 amino acids. Trimming removed 0 bases from V and 2 bases from J, with 11 bases in between. In nucleotides, the CDR3 is TGCGCCAGCAGCCAAGATCACAGGGTCCCTGGAAACACCATATATTTT. Translated, it gives CASSQDHRVPGNTIYF.

The rearrangement uses TRBV10-3 and TRBJ2-5; TRBD2 aligns across 14 bases. CDR1 and CDR2 (germline): ENHRY, SYGVKD. V was pared by 8 bases and J by 4 bases, with 15 bases of the junction left unmatched. CDR3 size: 18 residues. The CDR3 bases are TGTGCCATCGCATCCTCCCCCCCCGGGACTAGCGGGAGAGAGACCCAGTACTTC. This translates into CAIASSPPGTSGRETQYF.

V gene TRBV5-1 combines with J gene TRBJ2-5, with 7 bases that match TRBD1. Germline-derived CDR1 and CDR2 are SGHRS and YFSETQ. The V gene end was trimmed by 5 bases and the J gene end by 3 bases; junction bases not matched to a gene: 7. The CDR3 runs 14 residues. CDR3 DNA sequence: TGCGCCAGCAGGGTTGGGACAGCCGAAGAGACCCAGTACTTC. Its protein product is CASRVGTAEETQYF.

The gene calls are TRBV28 and TRBJ2-7; 10 nucleotides match TRBD1. CDR1 is MDHEN and CDR2 is SYDVKM in the germline V gene. This CDR3 is 15 amino acids long. V trimming: 3 bases; J trimming: 4 bases; junction bases outside the gene matches: 6. The CDR3 sequence: CASSLTTGGRYEQYV. The DNA of the CDR3 is TGTGCCAGCAGTTTGACGACAGGGGGCAGGTACGAGCAGTACGTC.

V is TRBV6-5 and J is TRBJ2-5, with a possible D match to TRBD1 (6 bases). V was pared by 0 bases and J by 1 base, with 9 bases between. Germline lookup yields CDR1 MNHEY and CDR2 SVGAGI. The CDR3 runs 15 residues. The CDR3 spells CASSYSLGGQETQYF. The CDR3 DNA reads TGTGCCAGCAGTTACTCGCTAGGGGGCCAAGAGACCCAGTACTTC.

V and J are TRBV9 and TRBJ2-4; D uncertain. The CDR3 runs to 11 residues. V gave up 0 bases and J gave up 9 bases, with 4 bases separating them. Looked up from germline, CDR1 is SGDLS and CDR2 is YYNGEE. This chain's CDR3 is CASSVDGIQYF. CDR3 DNA: TGTGCCAGCAGCGTAGACGGCATTCAGTACTTC.

The rearrangement joins TRBV18 to TRBJ2-5; D is perhaps TRBD2 (5 bases). The CDR3 runs to 13 residues. In germline, CDR1 is KGHSH, CDR2 LQKENI. V was shortened by 2 bases and J by 2 bases, with 6 bases between the two germline ends. CDR3 nucleotide sequence: TGTGCCAGCTCACCAAGGGAGCAAGAGACCCAGTACTTC. This translates into CASSPREQETQYF.

This clone was picked up a small number of times. The chain recombines TRBV2 with TRBJ2-1, with a possible D match to TRBD2 (6 bases). The CDR3 length is 15 residues. The ends were cut back, 5 bases at V and 7 bases at J, with 18 bases in the middle. Germline assignment: CDR1 SNHLY and CDR2 FYNNEI. The CDR3: CASSYETSVINEQFF. DNA of the CDR3: TGTGCCAGCAGTTATGAGACTAGTGTTATAAATGAGCAGTTCTTC.

V and J are TRBV7-2 and TRBJ2-7; 9 bases map to TRBD1. CDR3 length equals 14 residues. Germline trimming cut 5 bases from V and 4 bases from J; bases unmatched to any gene: 6. Looked up from germline, CDR1 is SGHTA and CDR2 is FQGNSA. CDR3: CASSLNRGPYEQYV. CDR3 DNA: TGTGCCAGCAGCCTCAACAGGGGGCCATACGAGCAGTACGTC.

The J gene is TRBJ1-5, the V gene TRBV10-3; 7 bases line up with TRBD1. Germline loops: CDR1 ENHRY, CDR2 SYGVKD. Unmatched junction bases numbered 18, after V lost 0 bases and J lost 4 bases. This CDR3 region has 20 residues. CDR3 region: CAISESTVLFRGGRNQPQHF. CDR3 in DNA: TGTGCCATCAGTGAGTCGACTGTTCTTTTTCGAGGGGGCCGGAATCAGCCCCAGCATTTT.

The chain employs TRBV6-1 and TRBJ1-5, with TRBD1 as a possible D gene (6 bases). The V end was cut by 8 bases, the J end by 9 bases, with 17 bases between. Germline V gives CDR1 MNHNS, CDR2 SASEGT. The CDR3 extends over 13 amino acids. Written as DNA, the CDR3 is TGTGCCAGCGCGACGGGGGGCCCGGGGCCCCAGCATTTT. Translation gives CASATGGPGPQHF.